This T cell receptor beta chain is drawn from a study of blood T cell repertoires in COVID-19. Germline loops: CDR1 SNHLY, CDR2 FYNNEI. V was clipped by 6 bases and J by 10 bases; unmatched bases: 9. There are 14 residues in the CDR3. Method: immunoSEQ multiplex PCR; TCRdb's copy keeps in-frame clones and lacks some. The sample lists about 280,000 clones; about 89% were seen once. Sample: peripheral blood. The chain combines TRBV2 with TRBJ1-6, with 7 bases identical to TRBD1. The clonotype comes from a middle-aged man with active or convalescent COVID-19. This chain's CDR3 is CASRPQGFASPLHF. As DNA, the CDR3 is TGTGCCAGCAGGCCACAGGGGTTTGCGTCACCCCTCCACTTT.